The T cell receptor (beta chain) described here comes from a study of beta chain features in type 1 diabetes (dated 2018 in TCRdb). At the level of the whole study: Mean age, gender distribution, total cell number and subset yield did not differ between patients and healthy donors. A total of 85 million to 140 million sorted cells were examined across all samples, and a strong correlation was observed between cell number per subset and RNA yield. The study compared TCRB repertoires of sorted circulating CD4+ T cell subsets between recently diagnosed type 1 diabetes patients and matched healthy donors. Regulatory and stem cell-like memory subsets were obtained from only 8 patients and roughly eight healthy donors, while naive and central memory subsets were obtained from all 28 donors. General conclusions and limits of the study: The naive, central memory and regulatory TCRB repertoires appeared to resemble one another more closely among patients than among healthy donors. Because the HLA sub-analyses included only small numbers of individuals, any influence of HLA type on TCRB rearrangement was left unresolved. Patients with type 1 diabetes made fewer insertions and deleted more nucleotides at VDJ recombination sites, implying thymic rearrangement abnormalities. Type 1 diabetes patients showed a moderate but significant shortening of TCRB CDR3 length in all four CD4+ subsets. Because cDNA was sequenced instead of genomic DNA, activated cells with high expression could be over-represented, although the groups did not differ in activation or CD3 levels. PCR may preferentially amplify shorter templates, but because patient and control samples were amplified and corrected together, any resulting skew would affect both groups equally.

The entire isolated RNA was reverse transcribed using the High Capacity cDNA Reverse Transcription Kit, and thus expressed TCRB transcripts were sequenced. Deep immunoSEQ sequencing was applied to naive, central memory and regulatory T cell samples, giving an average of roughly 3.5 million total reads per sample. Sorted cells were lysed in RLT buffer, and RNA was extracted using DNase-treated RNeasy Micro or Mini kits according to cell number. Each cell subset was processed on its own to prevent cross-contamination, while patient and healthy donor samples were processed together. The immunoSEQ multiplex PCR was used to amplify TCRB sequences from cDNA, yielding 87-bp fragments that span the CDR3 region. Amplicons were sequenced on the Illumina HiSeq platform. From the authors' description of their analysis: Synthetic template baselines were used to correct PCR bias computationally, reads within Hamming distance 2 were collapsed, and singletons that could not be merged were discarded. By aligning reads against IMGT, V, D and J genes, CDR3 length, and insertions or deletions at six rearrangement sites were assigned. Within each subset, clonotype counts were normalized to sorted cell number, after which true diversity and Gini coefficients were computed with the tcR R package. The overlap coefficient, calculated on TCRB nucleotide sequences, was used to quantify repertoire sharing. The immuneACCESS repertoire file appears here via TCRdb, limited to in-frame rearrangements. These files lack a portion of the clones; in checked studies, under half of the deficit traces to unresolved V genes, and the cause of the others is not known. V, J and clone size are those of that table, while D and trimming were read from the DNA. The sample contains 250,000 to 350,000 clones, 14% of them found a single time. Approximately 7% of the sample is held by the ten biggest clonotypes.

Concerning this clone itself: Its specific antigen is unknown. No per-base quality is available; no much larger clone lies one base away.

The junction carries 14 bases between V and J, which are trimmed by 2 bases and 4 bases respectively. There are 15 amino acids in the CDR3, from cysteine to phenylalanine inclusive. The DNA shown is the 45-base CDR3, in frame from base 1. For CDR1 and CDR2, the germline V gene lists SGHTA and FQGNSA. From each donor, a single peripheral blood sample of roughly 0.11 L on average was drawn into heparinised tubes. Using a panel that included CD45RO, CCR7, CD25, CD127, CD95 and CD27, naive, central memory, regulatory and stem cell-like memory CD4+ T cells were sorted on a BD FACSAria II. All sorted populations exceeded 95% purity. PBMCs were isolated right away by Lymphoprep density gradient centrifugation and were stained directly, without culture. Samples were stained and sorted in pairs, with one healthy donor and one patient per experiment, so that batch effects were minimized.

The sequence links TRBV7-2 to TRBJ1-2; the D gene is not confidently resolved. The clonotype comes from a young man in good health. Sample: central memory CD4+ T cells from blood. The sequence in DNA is TGTGCCAGCAGCTTAAATAAAGGGAGCACCTATGGCTACACCTTC. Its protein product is CASSLNKGSTYGYTF.